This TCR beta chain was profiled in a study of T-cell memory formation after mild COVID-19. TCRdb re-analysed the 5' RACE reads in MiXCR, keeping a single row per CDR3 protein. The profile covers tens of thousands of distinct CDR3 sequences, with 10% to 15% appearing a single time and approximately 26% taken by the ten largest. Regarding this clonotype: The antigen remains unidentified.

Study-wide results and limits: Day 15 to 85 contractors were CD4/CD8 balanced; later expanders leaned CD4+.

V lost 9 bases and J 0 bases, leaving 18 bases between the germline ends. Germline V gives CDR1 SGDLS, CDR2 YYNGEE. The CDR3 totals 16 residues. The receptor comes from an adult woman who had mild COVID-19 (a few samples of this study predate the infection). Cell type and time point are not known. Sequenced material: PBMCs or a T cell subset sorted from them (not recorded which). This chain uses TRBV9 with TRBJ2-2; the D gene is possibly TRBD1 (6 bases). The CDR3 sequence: CATAQGSSSNTGELFF. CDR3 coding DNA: TGTGCCACCGCACAGGGATCGAGCTCGAACACCGGGGAGCTGTTTTTT.